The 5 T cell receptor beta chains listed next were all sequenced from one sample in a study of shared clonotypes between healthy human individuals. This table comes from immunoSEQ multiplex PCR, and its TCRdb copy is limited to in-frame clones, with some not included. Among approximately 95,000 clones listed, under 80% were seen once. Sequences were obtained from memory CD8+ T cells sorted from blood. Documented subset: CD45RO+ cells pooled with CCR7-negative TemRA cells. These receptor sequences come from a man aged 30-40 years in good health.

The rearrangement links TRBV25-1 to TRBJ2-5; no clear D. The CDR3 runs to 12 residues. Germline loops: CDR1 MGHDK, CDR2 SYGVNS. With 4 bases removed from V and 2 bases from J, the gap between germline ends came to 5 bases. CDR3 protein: CASSVKQETQYF. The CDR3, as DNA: TGTGCCAGCAGTGTAAAACAAGAGACCCAGTACTTC.

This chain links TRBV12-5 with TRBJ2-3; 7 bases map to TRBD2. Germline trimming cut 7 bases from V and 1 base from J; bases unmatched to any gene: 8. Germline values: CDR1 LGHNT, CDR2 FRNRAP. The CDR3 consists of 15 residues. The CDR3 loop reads CASALSGRGTDTQYF. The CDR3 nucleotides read TGTGCTAGTGCCCTCAGTGGGAGGGGCACAGATACGCAGTATTTT.

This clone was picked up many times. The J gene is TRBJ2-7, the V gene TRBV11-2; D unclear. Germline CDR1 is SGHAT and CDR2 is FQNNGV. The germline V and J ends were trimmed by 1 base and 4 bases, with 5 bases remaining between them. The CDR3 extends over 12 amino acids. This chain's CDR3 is CASSLAGYEQYF. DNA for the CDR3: TGTGCCAGCAGCTTAGCAGGATACGAGCAGTACTTC. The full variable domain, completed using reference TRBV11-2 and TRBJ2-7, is EAGVAQSPRYKIIEKRQSVAFWCNPISGHATLYWYQQILGQGPKLLIQFQNNGVVDDSQLPKDRFSAERLKGVDSTLKIQPAKLEDSAVYLCASSLAGYEQYFGPGTRLTVT.

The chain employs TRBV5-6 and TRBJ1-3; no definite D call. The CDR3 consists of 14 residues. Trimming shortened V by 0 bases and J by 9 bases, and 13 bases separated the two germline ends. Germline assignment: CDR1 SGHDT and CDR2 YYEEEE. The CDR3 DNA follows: TGTGCCAGCAGCTTGGCCGCGGGTAAAAGCACCATATATTTT. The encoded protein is CASSLAAGKSTIYF. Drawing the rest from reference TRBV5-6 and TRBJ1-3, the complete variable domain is DAGVTQSPTHLIKTRGQQVTLRCSPKSGHDTVSWYQQALGQGPQFIFQYYEEEERQRGNFPDRFSGHQFPNYSSELNVNALLLGDSALYLCASSLAAGKSTIYFGEGSWLTVV.

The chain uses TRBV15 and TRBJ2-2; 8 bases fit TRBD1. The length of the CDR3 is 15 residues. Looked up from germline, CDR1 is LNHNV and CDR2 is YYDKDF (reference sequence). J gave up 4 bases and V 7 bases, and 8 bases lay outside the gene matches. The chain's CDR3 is CATNQGQALTGELFF. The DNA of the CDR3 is TGTGCCACCAACCAGGGACAGGCGCTCACCGGGGAGCTGTTTTTT.